This is a list of T cell receptor beta chains from one sample in a study of T cells after yellow fever vaccination. TCRdb recomputed calls from the 5' RACE reads with MiXCR, one row per CDR3 protein. The sample lists around 530,000 distinct CDR3 sequences, about 17% seen once, with 15% to 20% in the top ten. Sequencing was performed on PBMCs, taken 5 days after the first yellow fever vaccination. All receptors come from a young man who received the YFV17D yellow fever vaccine. CDR3s include the opening cysteine and the closing phenylalanine or tryptophan. A D gene is named only where the DNA matches it firmly. Size is omitted from some rows. Given values are once, few, many or a class for expanded clones.

. . TRBJ2-7 TRBV11-2 CASSLGSGQTYEQYF TGTGCCAGCAGCTTAGGCTCCGGACAGACCTACGAGCAGTACTTC
TRBD2 . TRBJ2-3 TRBV18 CASSPGTSGITDTQYF TGTGCCAGCTCACCGGGGACTAGCGGAATCACAGATACGCAGTATTTT
TRBD2 . TRBJ2-1 TRBV15 CATSGQSSGEQFF TGTGCCACCAGCGGGCAATCTAGCGGAGAGCAGTTCTTC
TRBD1 many TRBJ1-1 TRBV7-2 CASSPRTGGFTEAFF TGTGCCAGCAGCCCCCGGACAGGGGGTTTCACTGAAGCTTTCTTT
. few TRBJ2-5 TRBV4-1 CASSQPGLPGETQYF TGCGCCAGCAGCCAACCGGGACTCCCGGGAGAGACCCAGTACTTC
. . TRBJ2-1 TRBV7-2 CASSSGIPSYNEQFF TGTGCCAGCAGCTCCGGGATCCCCTCCTACAATGAGCAGTTCTTC
TRBD1 . TRBJ2-1 TRBV7-8 CASSLGFPGTGSVNEQFF TGTGCCAGCAGCTTAGGATTCCCCGGGACAGGGTCGGTGAATGAGCAGTTCTTC
. . TRBJ2-1 TRBV19 CATRAYNEQFF TGTGCCACCCGGGCCTACAATGAGCAGTTCTTC
TRBD2 many TRBJ2-5 TRBV10-3 CAISGWGGDETQYF TGTGCCATCAGTGGCTGGGGGGGGGATGAGACCCAGTACTTC
TRBD2 few TRBJ2-3 TRBV10-3 CAISESGGLGPDTQYF TGTGCCATCAGTGAGTCTGGTGGACTAGGACCAGATACGCAGTATTTT
. many TRBJ1-6 TRBV25-1 CASSGAGMSYNSPLHF TGTGCCAGCAGTGGTGCGGGAATGTCCTATAATTCACCCCTCCACTTT
. . TRBJ1-2 TRBV19 CASSFGVYGYTF TGTGCCAGTAGTTTCGGTGTCTATGGCTACACCTTC
. . TRBJ2-3 TRBV7-2 CASSRGEGGTQYF TGTGCCAGCAGCAGGGGAGAGGGAGGTACGCAGTATTTT
. . TRBJ2-1 TRBV7-9 CASSLTLMNEQFF TGTGCCAGCAGCTTAACCCTAATGAATGAGCAGTTCTTC
TRBD1 . TRBJ2-1 TRBV4-3 CASSQDRLRQGRNEQFF TGCGCCAGCAGCCAAGATAGGTTGAGACAGGGTAGGAATGAGCAGTTCTTC
. . TRBJ2-3 TRBV4-3 CASSQETWGAKTDTQYF TGCGCCAGCAGCCAAGAAACTTGGGGGGCGAAAACAGATACGCAGTATTTT
. . TRBJ2-1 TRBV10-3 CAISDRTVSSYNEQFF TGTGCCATCAGTGATAGGACGGTAAGCTCCTACAATGAGCAGTTCTTC
. once TRBJ1-6 TRBV7-9 CASSLPSNSPLHF TGTGCCAGCAGCTTACCGAGCAATTCACCCCTCCACTTT
. many TRBJ1-2 TRBV12-3/TRBV12-4 CASDRSSNYGYTF TGTGCCAGCGACAGGTCCTCTAACTATGGCTACACCTTC
TRBD1 . TRBJ1-1 TRBV6-2/TRBV6-3 CASSYDRERNTEAFF TGTGCCAGCAGTTACGACAGGGAGAGAAACACTGAAGCTTTCTTT
. once TRBJ1-2 TRBV7-9 CARSPGQPYGYTF TGTGCCAGGAGCCCCGGGCAGCCCTATGGCTACACCTTC
. . TRBJ2-4 TRBV28 CASSDFTLAKNIQYF TGTGCCAGCAGTGACTTCACCCTAGCCAAAAACATTCAGTACTTC
. few TRBJ2-3 TRBV24-1 CATSVGWGTDTQYF TGTGCCACCAGTGTGGGTTGGGGGACAGATACGCAGTATTTT
. . TRBJ1-1 TRBV7-6 CASSLGGGLPRGEAFF TGTGCCAGCAGCTTAGGGGGGGGGCTACCCCGCGGTGAAGCTTTCTTT
. many TRBJ1-1 TRBV4-3 CASSQDRGEAFF TGCGCCAGCAGCCAAGATCGAGGGGAAGCTTTCTTT
. . TRBJ2-3 TRBV4-1 CASSRTESDTQYF TGCGCCAGCAGCCGAACAGAGTCAGATACGCAGTATTTT
. . TRBJ2-4 TRBV6-2/TRBV6-3 CASSQGTLWGKNIQYF TGTGCCAGCAGCCAAGGGACTCTTTGGGGCAAAAACATTCAGTACTTC
. few TRBJ2-1 TRBV11-2 CASSWDLNEQFF TGTGCCAGCAGCTGGGACCTCAATGAGCAGTTCTTC
. . TRBJ2-2 TRBV11-3 CASSLDSFDNGELFF TGTGCCAGCAGCTTAGATAGTTTCGATAACGGGGAGCTGTTTTTT
. . TRBJ2-3 TRBV30 CAWSPRVASRPAPTDTQYF TGTGCCTGGAGTCCCCGAGTGGCCTCTCGTCCCGCGCCCACAGATACGCAGTATTTT
TRBD1 . TRBJ2-2 TRBV11-2 CASSKINRGTSGELFF TGTGCCAGCAGCAAAATAAACAGGGGTACGAGCGGGGAGCTGTTTTTT
TRBD1 . TRBJ2-3 TRBV10-3 CAISEHATGVVDTQYF TGTGCCATCAGTGAGCATGCAACAGGGGTAGTGGATACGCAGTATTTT
. . TRBJ2-1 TRBV30 CAWRKLWEQFF TGTGCCTGGAGGAAGCTATGGGAGCAGTTCTTC
TRBD1 many TRBJ2-1 TRBV5-1 CASSPRDSYNEQFF TGCGCCAGCAGCCCACGGGACAGCTACAATGAGCAGTTCTTC
. once TRBJ2-3 TRBV7-3 CASSLRVGSDTQYF TGTGCCAGCAGCTTAAGAGTGGGATCAGATACGCAGTATTTT
. few TRBJ1-1 TRBV21-1 CASSKLDHRVAFF TGTGCCAGCAGCAAATTGGACCACCGAGTGGCTTTCTTT
. . TRBJ1-1 TRBV4-2 CASSPGVPPEAFF TGTGCCAGCAGCCCAGGCGTCCCTCCTGAAGCTTTCTTT
. . TRBJ2-1 TRBV9 CASSVSGTSYNEQFF TGTGCCAGCAGCGTATCAGGTACCTCCTACAATGAGCAGTTCTTC
. few TRBJ1-1 TRBV7-3 CASSPGHSNTEAFF TGTGCCAGCAGCCCCGGACATTCTAACACTGAAGCTTTCTTT
TRBD1 . TRBJ2-7 TRBV6-2/TRBV6-3 CASSETGYPFYEQYF TGTGCCAGCAGCGAGACAGGGTACCCTTTCTACGAGCAGTACTTC
. . TRBJ2-2 TRBV7-9 CASSSIVLLNTGELFF TGTGCCAGCAGCTCGATAGTTTTATTGAACACCGGGGAGCTGTTTTTT
. . TRBJ1-6 TRBV5-6 CASSKRALPLHF TGTGCCAGCAGCAAAAGGGCCCTGCCCCTCCACTTT
. many TRBJ2-3 TRBV2 CASTLYGGSTDTQYF TGTGCCAGCACCTTGTATGGGGGAAGCACAGATACGCAGTATTTT
. few TRBJ2-6 TRBV23-1 CASSQKGRNSGANVLTF TGCGCCAGCAGTCAAAAGGGGCGCAACTCTGGGGCCAACGTCCTGACTTTC
. . TRBJ1-5 TRBV7-8 CASSLAWAGALYQPQHF TGTGCCAGCAGCTTAGCGTGGGCCGGGGCCCTTTATCAGCCCCAGCATTTT
. few TRBJ2-2 TRBV7-4 CASSLALFANTGELFF TGTGCCAGCAGCTTAGCGCTGTTCGCGAACACCGGGGAGCTGTTTTTT
. many TRBJ2-1 TRBV27 CASSLSGVLINEQFF TGTGCCAGCAGTTTATCGGGGGTGTTAATTAATGAGCAGTTCTTC
. . TRBJ1-1 TRBV19 CASSIGENTEAFF TGTGCCAGTAGTATAGGAGAGAACACTGAAGCTTTCTTT
TRBD2 . TRBJ2-5 TRBV4-1 CASSPRLARETQYF TGCGCCAGCAGCCCACGACTAGCGCGGGAGACCCAGTACTTC
TRBD2 . TRBJ2-3 TRBV12-3/TRBV12-4 CAISTSVLADTQYF TGTGCCATCTCGACTAGCGTGTTAGCAGATACGCAGTATTTT
. few TRBJ2-1 TRBV9 CASSVVAGGVVEQFF TGTGCCAGCAGCGTAGTGGCAGGGGGGGTGGTTGAGCAGTTCTTC
TRBD1 . TRBJ2-7 TRBV10-1 CANFWTGGKGYEQYF TGCGCCAACTTCTGGACAGGGGGAAAAGGTTACGAGCAGTACTTC
TRBD1 . TRBJ1-2 TRBV12-3/TRBV12-4 CASSFGQGAAGYTF TGTGCCAGCAGTTTCGGACAGGGGGCGGCCGGCTACACCTTC
. few TRBJ1-6 TRBV25-1 CASSGTTVNSPLHF TGTGCCAGCTCGGGCACGACCGTTAATTCACCCCTCCACTTT
. . TRBJ1-5 TRBV6-5 CASSSQAGTNQPQHF TGTGCCAGCAGTTCCCAGGCCGGGACGAATCAGCCCCAGCATTTT
TRBD1 few TRBJ2-6 TRBV27 CASSRGTGDGANVLTF TGTGCCAGCAGCCGTGGGACAGGGGACGGGGCCAACGTCCTGACTTTC